Below, one T cell receptor (beta chain) is given with its context. The CDR3 covers 13 residues. CDR1 and CDR2 (germline): SNHLY, FYNNEI. Trimming removed 10 bases from V and 6 bases from J, with 17 bases in between. The protocol was immunoSEQ multiplex PCR, while the TCRdb copy is restricted to in-frame clones and leaves out a portion. The sample consists of just under 350,000 clones, over 80% of them appearing once. The data derive from a study of blood T cell repertoires in COVID-19. The sequence derives from a woman aged 45-60 years with COVID-19, enrolled during active disease. The V gene is TRBV2, the J gene TRBJ2-3; tentatively, D is TRBD2 (6 bases). The sequencing input was peripheral blood. This CDR3 is CANRERVSDTQYF. The CDR3, as DNA: TGTGCCAACCGGGAGAGAGTTTCGGATACGCAGTATTTT.